The rows below give T cell receptor beta chains drawn from one sample of a study of T cell responses to AZD1222 COVID-19 vaccine. Data came from immunoSEQ multiplex PCR; TCRdb stores just in-frame clones and leaves some out. The sample contains around 76,000 clones, 85% of which appear only once. Sample: peripheral blood, taken on day 0 of AZD1222 vaccination. These receptors came from an adult in good health. Both conserved end residues are part of each CDR3. A D gene is named only where the DNA matches it firmly.

TRBJ1-2,-,TRBV3-1/TRBV3-2,TGTGCCAGCAGCCAAGGGGGGGGCTATGGCTACACCTTC,CASSQGGGYGYTF
TRBJ1-2,-,TRBV28,TGTGCCAGCACTCAACTTGTTTACTATGGCTACACCTTC,CASTQLVYYGYTF
TRBJ2-3,TRBD2,TRBV6-5,TGTGCCAGCAGTTACCCGACTAGCGGGGTGGATACGCAGTATTTT,CASSYPTSGVDTQYF
TRBJ1-1,-,TRBV5-1,TGCGCCAGCAGCTTGTCCGCAGAGTCTGAAGCTTTCTTT,CASSLSAESEAFF
TRBJ2-3,TRBD2,TRBV7-2,TGTGCCAGCAGCGCCGTAGGGGCGGGGGGGCTCATCACGCAGTATTTT,CASSAVGAGGLITQYF
TRBJ2-1,-,TRBV5-1,TGCGCCAGCAGCGCCGGGACCCAGGGGAATGAGCAGTTCTTC,CASSAGTQGNEQFF
TRBJ2-7,-,TRBV3-1/TRBV3-2,TGTGCCAGCAGCCAGGAATACGAGCAGTACTTC,CASSQEYEQYF
TRBJ2-1,-,TRBV7-2,TGTGCCAGCAGGGACACCTACAATGAGCAGTTCTTC,CASRDTYNEQFF
TRBJ2-2,-,TRBV6-5,TGTGCCAGCAGAGACAAGGCCGGGGAGCTGTTTTTT,CASRDKAGELFF
TRBJ2-5,-,TRBV9,TGTGCCAGCAGCACCCGGCCGAAGGAGACCCAGTACTTC,CASSTRPKETQYF
TRBJ2-7,TRBD2,TRBV19,TGTGCCAGTCGAATCGGGGGGTCCTACGAGCAGTACTTC,CASRIGGSYEQYF
TRBJ1-5,-,TRBV12-1,TGTGCCAGCAGACCTCAGACTCAGGACAGGGGGCCGGGAAATCAGCCCCAGCATTTT,CASRPQTQDRGPGNQPQHF
TRBJ2-1,-,TRBV5-1,TGCGCCAGCAGCTTGGTCGGCGGAACCTACAATGAGCAGTTCTTC,CASSLVGGTYNEQFF
TRBJ2-3,-,TRBV18,TGTGCCAGCTCACCGTTGAAAGATACGCAGTATTTT,CASSPLKDTQYF
TRBJ2-1,-,TRBV19,TGTGCCAGTAGTATGGGGACCAATGAGCAGTTCTTC,CASSMGTNEQFF
TRBJ1-5,-,TRBV12-5,TGTGCTAGTGGTTTGCAAGACAGCAATCAGCCCCAGCATTTT,CASGLQDSNQPQHF